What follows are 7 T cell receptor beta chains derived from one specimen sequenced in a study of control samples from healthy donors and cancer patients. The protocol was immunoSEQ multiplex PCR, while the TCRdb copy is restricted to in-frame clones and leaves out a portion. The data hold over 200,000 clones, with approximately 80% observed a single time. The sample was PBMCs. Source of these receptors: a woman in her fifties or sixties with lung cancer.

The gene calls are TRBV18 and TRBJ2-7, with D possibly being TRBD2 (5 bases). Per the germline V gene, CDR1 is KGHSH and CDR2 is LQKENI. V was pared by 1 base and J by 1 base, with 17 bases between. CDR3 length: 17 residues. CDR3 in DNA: TGTGCCAGCTCACCACAAGGGAACCGAGAGGGATCCTACGAGCAGTACTTC. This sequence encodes CASSPQGNREGSYEQYF.

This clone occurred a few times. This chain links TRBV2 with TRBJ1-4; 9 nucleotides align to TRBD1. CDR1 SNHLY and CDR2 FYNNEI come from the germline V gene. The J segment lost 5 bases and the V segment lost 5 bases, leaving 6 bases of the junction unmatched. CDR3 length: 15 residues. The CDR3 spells CASSIQGAINEKLFF. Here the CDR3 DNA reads TGTGCCAGCAGTATACAGGGGGCCATAAATGAAAAACTGTTTTTT.

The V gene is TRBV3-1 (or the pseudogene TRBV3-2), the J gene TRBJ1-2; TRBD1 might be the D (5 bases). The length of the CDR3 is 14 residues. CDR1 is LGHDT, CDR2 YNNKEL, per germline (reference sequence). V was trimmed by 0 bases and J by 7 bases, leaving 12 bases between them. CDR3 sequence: CASSQDWQGGGYTF. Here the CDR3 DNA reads TGTGCCAGCAGCCAAGATTGGCAGGGCGGTGGCTACACCTTC.

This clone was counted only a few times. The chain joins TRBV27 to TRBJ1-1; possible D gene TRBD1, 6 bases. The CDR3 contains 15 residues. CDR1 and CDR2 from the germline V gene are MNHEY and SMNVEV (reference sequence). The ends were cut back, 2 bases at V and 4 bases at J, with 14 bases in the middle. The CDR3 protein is CASSLTGGGGTEAFF. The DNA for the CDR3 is TGTGCCAGCAGTTTAACGGGGGGAGGGGGCACTGAAGCTTTCTTT.

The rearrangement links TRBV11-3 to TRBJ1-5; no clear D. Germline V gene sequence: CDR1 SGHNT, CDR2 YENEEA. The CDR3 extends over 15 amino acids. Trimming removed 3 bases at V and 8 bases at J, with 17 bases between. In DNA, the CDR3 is TGTGCCAGCAGCTTCTCCAGGCCCCAAAAGAAGCCCCAGCATTTT. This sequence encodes CASSFSRPQKKPQHF.

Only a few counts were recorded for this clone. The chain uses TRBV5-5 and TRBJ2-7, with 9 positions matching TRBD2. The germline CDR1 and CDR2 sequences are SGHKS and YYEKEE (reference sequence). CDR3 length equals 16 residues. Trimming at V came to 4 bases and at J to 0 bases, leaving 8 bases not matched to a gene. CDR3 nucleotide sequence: TGTGCCAGCAGCGGAATCCTAGCGGGGAGCTCCTACGAGCAGTACTTC. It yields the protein CASSGILAGSSYEQYF.

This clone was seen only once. CDR3 in DNA: TGTGCCAGCAGCTTGGTGGGGGACGGCACAGATACGCAGTATTTT. It specifies CASSLVGDGTDTQYF. The V and J genes are TRBV7-3 and TRBJ2-3; either TRBD1 or TRBD2 may fit D (5 bases each). CDR1 is SGHTA and CDR2 is FQGTGA in the germline V gene. The germline V and J ends were trimmed by 3 bases and 1 base, with 11 bases remaining between them. This CDR3 contains 15 residues. Combining the CDR3 with reference TRBV7-3 and TRBJ2-3 gives the whole variable domain GAGVSQTPSNKVTEKGKYVELRCDPISGHTALYWYRQSLGQGPEFLIYFQGTGAADDSGLPNDRFFAVRPEGSVSTLKIQRTERGDSAVYLCASSLVGDGTDTQYFGPGTRLTVL.